The T cell receptor (beta chain) described here comes from a study of blood T cell repertoires in COVID-19. Sequencing was performed with immunoSEQ multiplex PCR; in TCRdb, only in-frame clones are kept and a portion is missing. This table has about 270,000 clones, roughly 90% appearing once. Germline V CDR1 and CDR2: SGDLS, YYNGEE. Between the trimmed V and J ends, which lost 4 bases and 8 bases, there was a span of 6 bases. This CDR3 contains 11 residues. The specimen sequenced was PBMCs or T cells enriched from blood (not recorded which). The chain has TRBV9 and TRBJ1-4; no definite D call. This receptor was obtained from a woman aged 60 to 75 who had recovered from COVID-19. CDR3 bases: TGTGCCAGCAGCCCAACAGAAAAACTGTTTTTT. Translated, it gives CASSPTEKLFF.